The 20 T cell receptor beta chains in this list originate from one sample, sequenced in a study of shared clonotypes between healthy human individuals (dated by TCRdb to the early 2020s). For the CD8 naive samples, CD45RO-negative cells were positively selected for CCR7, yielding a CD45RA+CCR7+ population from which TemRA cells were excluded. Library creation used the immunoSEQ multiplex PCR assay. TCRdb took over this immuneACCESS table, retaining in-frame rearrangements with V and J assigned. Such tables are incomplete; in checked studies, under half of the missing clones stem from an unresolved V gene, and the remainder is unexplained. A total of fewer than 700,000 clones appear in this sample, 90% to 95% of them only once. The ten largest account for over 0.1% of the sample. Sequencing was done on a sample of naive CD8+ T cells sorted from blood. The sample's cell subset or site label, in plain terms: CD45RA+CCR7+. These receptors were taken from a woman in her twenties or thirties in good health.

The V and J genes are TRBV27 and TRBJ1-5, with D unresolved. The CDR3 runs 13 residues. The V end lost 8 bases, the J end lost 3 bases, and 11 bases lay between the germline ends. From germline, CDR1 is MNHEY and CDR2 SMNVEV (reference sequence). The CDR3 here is CASGPLHNQPQHF. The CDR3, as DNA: TGTGCCAGCGGACCTCTTCACAATCAGCCCCAGCATTTT.

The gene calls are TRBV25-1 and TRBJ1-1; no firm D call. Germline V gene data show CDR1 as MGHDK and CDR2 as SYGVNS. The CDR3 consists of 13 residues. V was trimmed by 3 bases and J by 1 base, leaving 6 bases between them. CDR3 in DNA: TGTGCCAGCAGTGAGGGTACGAACACTGAAGCTTTCTTT. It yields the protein CASSEGTNTEAFF.

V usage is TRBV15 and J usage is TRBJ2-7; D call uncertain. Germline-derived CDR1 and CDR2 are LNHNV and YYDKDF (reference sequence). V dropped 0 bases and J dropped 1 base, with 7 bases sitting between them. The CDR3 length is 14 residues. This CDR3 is CATSREGRSYEQYF. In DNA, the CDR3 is TGTGCCACCAGCAGAGAGGGCAGATCCTACGAGCAGTACTTC. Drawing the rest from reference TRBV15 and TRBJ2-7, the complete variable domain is DAMVIQNPRYQVTQFGKPVTLSCSQTLNHNVMYWYQQKSSQAPKLLFHYYDKDFNNEADTPDNFQSRRPNTSFCFLDIRSPGLGDTAMYLCATSREGRSYEQYFGPGTRLTVT.

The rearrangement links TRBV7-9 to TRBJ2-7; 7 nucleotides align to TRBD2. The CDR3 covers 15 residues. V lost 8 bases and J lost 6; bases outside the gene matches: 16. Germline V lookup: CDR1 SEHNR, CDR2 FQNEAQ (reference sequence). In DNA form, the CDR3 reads TGTGCCAGCGCCCCTGGAGGCGGGAGTCCTCCCGAGCAGTACTTC. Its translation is CASAPGGGSPPEQYF.

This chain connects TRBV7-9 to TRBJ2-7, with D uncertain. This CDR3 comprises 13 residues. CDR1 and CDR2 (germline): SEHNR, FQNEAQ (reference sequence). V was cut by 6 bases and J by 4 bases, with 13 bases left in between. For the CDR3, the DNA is TGTGCCAGCAGTTACGGACCACGTTACGAGCAGTACTTC. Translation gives CASSYGPRYEQYF.

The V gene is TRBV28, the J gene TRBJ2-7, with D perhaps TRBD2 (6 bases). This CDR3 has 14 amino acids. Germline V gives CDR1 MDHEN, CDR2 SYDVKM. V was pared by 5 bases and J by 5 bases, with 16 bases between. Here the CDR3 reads CASSPIAVGHEQYF. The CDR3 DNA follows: TGTGCCAGCAGTCCGATAGCGGTTGGGCACGAGCAGTACTTC.

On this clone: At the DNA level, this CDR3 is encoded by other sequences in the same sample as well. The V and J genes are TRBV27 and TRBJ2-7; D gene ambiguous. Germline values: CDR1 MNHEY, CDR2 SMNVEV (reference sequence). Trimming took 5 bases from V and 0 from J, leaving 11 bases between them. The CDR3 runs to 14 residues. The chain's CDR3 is CASSIWQGSYEQYF. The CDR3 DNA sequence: TGTGCCAGCAGTATTTGGCAAGGCTCCTACGAGCAGTACTTC.

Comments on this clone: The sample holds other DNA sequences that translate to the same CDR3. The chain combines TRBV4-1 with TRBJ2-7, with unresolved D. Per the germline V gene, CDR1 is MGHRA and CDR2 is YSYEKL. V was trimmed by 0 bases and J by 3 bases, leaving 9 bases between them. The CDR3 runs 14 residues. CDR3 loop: CASSQDGSYYEQYF. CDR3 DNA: TGCGCCAGCAGCCAAGATGGCAGCTACTACGAGCAGTACTTC.

CDR3 sequence (DNA): TGTGCCAGCAGCTTGTTGGGGGAGTCGGGTTACAATGAGCAGTTCTTC. Protein: CASSLLGESGYNEQFF. The gene calls are TRBV5-4 and TRBJ2-1, with D possibly being TRBD1 or TRBD2 (5 bases each). The CDR3 spans 16 residues. From germline, CDR1 is SGHNT and CDR2 YYREEE (reference sequence). V was trimmed by 1 base and J by 4 bases, leaving 15 bases between them.

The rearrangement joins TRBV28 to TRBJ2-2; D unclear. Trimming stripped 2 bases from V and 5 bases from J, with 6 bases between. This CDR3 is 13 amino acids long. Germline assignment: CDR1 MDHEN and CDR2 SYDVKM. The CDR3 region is CASSLGPTGELFF. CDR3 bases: TGTGCCAGCAGTTTAGGGCCTACCGGGGAGCTGTTTTTT.

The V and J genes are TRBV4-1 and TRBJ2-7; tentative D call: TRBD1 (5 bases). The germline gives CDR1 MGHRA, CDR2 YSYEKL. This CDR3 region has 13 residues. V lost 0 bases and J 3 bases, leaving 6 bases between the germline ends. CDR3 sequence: CASSQDQGYEQYF. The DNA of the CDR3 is TGCGCCAGCAGCCAAGATCAGGGCTACGAGCAGTACTTC.

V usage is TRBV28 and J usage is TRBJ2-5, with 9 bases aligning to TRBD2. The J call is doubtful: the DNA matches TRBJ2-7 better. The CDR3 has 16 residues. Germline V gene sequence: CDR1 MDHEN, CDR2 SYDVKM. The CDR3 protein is CASSPNSGSITYEQYF. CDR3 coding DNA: TGTGCCAGCAGTCCAAATAGCGGGAGCATAACCTACGAGCAGTACTTC.

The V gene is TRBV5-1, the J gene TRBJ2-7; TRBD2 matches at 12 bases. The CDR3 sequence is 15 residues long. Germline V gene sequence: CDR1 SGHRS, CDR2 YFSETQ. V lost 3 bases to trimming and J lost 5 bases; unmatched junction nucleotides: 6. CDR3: CASSWTSGTFDEQYF. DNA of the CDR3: TGCGCCAGCAGCTGGACTAGCGGGACCTTCGACGAGCAGTACTTC.

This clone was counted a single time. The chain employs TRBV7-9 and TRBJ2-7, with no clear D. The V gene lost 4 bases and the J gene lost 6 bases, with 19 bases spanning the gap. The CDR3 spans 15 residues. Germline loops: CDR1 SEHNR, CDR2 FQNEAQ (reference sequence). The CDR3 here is CASSSSTAPVSEQYF. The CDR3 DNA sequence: TGTGCCAGCAGCTCCTCCACAGCGCCCGTGTCCGAGCAGTACTTC.

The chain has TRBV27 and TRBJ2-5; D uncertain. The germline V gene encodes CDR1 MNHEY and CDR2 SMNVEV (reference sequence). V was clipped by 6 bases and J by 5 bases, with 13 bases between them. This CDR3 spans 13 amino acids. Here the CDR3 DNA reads TGTGCCAGCAGCCCGGCTGAGTGGGAGACCCAGTACTTC. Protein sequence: CASSPAEWETQYF.

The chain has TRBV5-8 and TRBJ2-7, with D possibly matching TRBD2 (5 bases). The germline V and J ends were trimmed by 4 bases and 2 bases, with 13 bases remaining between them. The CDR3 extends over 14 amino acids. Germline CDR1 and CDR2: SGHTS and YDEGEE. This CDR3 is CASSNVGVPYEQYF. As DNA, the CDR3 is TGTGCCAGCAGCAACGTCGGGGTCCCCTACGAGCAGTACTTC.

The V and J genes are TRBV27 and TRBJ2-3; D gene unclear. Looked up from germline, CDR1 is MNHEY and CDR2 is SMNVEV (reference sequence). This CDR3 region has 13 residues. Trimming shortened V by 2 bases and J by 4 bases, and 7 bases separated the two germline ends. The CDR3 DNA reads TGTGCCAGCAGTTTACTAACAGCAGATACGCAGTATTTT. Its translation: CASSLLTADTQYF.

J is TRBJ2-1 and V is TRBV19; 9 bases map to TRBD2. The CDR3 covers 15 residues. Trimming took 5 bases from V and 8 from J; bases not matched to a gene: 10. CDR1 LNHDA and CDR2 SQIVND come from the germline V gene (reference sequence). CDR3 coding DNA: TGTGCCAGTAGTGCCCCCTTTGTAGCGGGAGATGAGCAGTTCTTC. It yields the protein CASSAPFVAGDEQFF.

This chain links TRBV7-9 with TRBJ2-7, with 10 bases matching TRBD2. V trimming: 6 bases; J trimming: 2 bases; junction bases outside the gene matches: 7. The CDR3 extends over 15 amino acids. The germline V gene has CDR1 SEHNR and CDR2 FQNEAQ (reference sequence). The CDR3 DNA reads TGTGCCAGCAGTTTCATAGCGGGAGGCCCCTACGAGCAGTACTTC. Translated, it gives CASSFIAGGPYEQYF.

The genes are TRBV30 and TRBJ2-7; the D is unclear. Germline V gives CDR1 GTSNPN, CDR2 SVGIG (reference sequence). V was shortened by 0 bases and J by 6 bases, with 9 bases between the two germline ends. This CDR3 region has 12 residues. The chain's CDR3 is CAWSVDNLEQYF. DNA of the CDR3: TGTGCCTGGAGTGTAGATAATCTCGAGCAGTACTTC.